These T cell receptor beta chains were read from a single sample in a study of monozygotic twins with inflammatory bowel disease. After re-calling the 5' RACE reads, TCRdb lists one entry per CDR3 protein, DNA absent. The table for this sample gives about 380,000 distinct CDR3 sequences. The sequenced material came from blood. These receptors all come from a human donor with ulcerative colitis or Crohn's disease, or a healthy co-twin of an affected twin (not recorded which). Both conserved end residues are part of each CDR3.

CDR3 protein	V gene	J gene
CASSLGLGAADTQYF	TRBV4-3	TRBJ2-3
CASSSGRQGGGEQFF	TRBV6-2/TRBV6-3	TRBJ2-1
CATSRQIMNTEAFF	TRBV24-1	TRBJ1-1
CASSVEMTGGTDTQYF	TRBV9	TRBJ2-3
CASSPRQNTEAFF	TRBV7-8	TRBJ1-1
CASSLGRAGNTIYF	TRBV5-1	TRBJ1-3
CASSLAQGGVHQPQHF	TRBV7-2	TRBJ1-5
CASTPSRNTEAFF	TRBV12-3/TRBV12-4	TRBJ1-1
CASRRLQNYEQYF	TRBV6-1	TRBJ2-7
CASSRPGGRADTQYF	TRBV12-3/TRBV12-4	TRBJ2-3
CASTTSTSYNEQFF	TRBV12-3/TRBV12-4	TRBJ2-1
CASSLETNTEAFF	TRBV5-1	TRBJ1-1
CSARDINSGYGGNTIYF	TRBV20-1	TRBJ1-3
CASRQTGTYQYF	TRBV7-2	TRBJ2-4
CASSPLGQEPDRDTQYF	TRBV18	TRBJ2-3
CATGTGYSNQPQHF	TRBV24-1	TRBJ1-5
CASSFGDHYEQYF	TRBV5-1	TRBJ2-7
CASSSVPRANSPLHF	TRBV7-2	TRBJ1-6
CASSPWTSRYEQFF	TRBV18	TRBJ2-1
CASSQVGTGELFF	TRBV4-1	TRBJ2-2
CASSQAPRQDPGTQYF	TRBV4-1	TRBJ2-3
CSALGTPEQFF	TRBV20-1	TRBJ2-1
CASSQSLVGVREKLFF	TRBV3-1	TRBJ1-4
CASSPGRPGANHEQYF	TRBV7-2	TRBJ2-7
CASSYKTGGGSLETQYF	TRBV6-5	TRBJ2-5
CASSLAPDSYGYTF	TRBV4-1	TRBJ1-2
CASSDRDRVYGYTF	TRBV5-1	TRBJ1-2
CSGKQGYEQYF	TRBV29-1	TRBJ2-7
CASSPTGGGRETQYF	TRBV11-2	TRBJ2-5
CASSIRPTRSYGYTF	TRBV19	TRBJ1-2
CASTSKGRVRGEQFF	TRBV6-1	TRBJ2-1
CASRLSWLGYNEQFF	TRBV7-8	TRBJ2-1
CASRGRAATNEKLFF	TRBV12-3/TRBV12-4	TRBJ1-4
CASSGEYSRAGGRDTQYF	TRBV9	TRBJ2-3
CASSSSTDRGIDIQYF	TRBV5-1	TRBJ2-4
CASSFTWDKNYGYTF	TRBV11-2	TRBJ1-2
CASSPGRGSETQYF	TRBV5-5	TRBJ2-5
CASSDSRYTGELFF	TRBV2	TRBJ2-2
CASSFQTGVETQYF	TRBV7-2	TRBJ2-5